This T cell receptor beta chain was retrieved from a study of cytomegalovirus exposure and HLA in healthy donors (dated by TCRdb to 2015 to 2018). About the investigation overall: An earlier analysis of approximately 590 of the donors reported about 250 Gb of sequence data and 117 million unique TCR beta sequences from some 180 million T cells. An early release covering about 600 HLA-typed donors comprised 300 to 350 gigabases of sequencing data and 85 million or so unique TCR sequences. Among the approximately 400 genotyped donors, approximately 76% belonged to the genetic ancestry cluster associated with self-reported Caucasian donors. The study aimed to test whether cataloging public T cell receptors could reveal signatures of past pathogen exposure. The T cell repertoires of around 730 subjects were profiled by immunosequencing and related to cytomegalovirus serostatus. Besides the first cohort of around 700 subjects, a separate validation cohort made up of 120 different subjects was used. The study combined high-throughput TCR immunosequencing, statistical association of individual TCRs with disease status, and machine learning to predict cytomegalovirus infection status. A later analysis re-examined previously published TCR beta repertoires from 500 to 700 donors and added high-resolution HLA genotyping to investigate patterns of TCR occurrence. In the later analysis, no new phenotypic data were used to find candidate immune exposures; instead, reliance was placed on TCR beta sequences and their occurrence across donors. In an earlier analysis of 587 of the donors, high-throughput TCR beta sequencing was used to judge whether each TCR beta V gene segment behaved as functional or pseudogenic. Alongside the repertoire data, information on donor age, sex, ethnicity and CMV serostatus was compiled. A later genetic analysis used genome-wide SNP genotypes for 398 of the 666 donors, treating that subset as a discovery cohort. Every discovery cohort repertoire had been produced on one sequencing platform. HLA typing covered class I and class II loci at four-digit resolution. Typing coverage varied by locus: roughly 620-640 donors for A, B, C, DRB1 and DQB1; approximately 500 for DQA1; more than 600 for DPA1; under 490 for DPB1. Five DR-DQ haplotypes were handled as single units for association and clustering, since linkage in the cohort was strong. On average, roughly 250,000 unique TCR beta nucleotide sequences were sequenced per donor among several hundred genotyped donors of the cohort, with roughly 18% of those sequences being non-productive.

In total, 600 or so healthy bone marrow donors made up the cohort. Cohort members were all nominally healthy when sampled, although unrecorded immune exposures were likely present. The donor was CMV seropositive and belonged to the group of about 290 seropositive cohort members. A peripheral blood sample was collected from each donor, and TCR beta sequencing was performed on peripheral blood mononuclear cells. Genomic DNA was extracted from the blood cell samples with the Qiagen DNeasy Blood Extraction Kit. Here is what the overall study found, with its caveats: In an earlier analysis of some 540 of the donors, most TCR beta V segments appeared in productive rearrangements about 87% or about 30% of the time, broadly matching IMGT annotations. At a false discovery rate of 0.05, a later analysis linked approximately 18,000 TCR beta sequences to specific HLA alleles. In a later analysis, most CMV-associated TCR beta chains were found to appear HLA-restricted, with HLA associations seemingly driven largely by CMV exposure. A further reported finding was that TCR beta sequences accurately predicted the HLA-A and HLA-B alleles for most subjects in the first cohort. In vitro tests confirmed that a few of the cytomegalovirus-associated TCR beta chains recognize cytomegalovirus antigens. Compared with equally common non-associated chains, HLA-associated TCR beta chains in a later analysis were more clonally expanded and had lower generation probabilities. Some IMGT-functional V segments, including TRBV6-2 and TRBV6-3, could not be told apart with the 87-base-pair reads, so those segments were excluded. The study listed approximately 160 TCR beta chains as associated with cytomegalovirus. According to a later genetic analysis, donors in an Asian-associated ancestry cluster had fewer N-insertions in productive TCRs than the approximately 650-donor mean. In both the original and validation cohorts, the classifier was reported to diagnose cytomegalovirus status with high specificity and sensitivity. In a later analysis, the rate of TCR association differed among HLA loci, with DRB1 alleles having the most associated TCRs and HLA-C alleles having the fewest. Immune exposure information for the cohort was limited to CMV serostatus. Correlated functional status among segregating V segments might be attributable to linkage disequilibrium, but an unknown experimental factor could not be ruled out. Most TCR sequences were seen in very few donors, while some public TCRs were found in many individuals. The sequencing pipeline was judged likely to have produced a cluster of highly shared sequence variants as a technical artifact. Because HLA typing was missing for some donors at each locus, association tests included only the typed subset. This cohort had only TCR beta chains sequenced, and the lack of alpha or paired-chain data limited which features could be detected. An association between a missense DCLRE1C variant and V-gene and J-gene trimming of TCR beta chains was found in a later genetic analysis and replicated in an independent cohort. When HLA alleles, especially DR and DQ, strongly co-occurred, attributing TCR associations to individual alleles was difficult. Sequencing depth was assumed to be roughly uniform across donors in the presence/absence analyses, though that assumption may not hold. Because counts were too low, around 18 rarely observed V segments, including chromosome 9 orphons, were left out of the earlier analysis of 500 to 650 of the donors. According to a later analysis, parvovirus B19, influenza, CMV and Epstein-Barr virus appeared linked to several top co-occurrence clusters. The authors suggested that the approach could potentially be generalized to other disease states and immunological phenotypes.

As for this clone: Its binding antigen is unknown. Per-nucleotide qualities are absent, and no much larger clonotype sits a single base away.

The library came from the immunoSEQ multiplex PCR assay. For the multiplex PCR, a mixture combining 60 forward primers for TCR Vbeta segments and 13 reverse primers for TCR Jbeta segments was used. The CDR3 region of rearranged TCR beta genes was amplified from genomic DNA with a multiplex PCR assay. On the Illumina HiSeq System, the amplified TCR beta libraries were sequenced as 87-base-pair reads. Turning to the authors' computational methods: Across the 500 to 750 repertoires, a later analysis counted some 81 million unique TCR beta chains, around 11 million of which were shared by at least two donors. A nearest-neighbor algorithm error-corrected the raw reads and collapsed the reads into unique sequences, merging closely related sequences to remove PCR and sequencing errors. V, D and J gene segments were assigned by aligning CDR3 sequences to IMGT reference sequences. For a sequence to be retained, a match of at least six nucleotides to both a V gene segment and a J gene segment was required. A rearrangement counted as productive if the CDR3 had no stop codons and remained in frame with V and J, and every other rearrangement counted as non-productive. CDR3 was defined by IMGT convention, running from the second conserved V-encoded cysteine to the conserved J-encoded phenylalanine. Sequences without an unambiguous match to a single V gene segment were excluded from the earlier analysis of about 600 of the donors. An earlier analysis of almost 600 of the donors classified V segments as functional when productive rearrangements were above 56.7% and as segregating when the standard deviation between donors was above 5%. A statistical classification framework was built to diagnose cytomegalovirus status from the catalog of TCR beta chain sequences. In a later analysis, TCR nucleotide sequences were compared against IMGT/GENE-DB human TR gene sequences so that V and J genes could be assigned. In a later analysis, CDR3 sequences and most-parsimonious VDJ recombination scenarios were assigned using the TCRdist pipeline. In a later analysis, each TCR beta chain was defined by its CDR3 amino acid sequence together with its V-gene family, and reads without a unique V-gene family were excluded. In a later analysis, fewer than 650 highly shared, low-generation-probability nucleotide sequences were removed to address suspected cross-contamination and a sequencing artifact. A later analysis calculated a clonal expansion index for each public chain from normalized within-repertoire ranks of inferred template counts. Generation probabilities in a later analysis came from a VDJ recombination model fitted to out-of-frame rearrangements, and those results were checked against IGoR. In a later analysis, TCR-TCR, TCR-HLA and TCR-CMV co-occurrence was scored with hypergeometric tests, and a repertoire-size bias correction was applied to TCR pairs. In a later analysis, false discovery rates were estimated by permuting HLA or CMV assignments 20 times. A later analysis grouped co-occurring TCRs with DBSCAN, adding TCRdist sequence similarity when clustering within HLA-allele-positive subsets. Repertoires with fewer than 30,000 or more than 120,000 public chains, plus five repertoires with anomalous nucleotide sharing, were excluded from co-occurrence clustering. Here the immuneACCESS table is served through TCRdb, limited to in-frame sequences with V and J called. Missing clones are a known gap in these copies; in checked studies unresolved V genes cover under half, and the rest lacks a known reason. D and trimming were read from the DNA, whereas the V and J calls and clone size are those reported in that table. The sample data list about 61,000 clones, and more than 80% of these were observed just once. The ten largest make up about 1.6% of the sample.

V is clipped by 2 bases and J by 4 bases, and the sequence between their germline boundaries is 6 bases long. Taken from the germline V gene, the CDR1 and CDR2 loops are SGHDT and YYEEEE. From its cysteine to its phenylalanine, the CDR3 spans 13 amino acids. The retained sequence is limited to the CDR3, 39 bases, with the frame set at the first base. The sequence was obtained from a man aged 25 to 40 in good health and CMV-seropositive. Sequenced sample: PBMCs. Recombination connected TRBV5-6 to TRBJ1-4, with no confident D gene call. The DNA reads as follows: TGTGCCAGCAGCTTCAGGCTTAATGAAAAACTGTTTTTT. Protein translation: CASSFRLNEKLFF.